The rows below give T cell receptor beta chains drawn from one sample of a study of vaccination and CD4 T cells after COVID-19. TCRdb ran MiXCR on the PCR reads and lists one entry per CDR3 protein. The table has around 20,000 distinct CDR3 sequences, about 45% seen once. Their cognate antigens are unknown. This specimen was CD4+ T cells from blood, cultured in vitro, taken about 7 months after SARS-CoV-2 vaccination. Source of these receptors: a human donor who had recovered from COVID-19. Both conserved end residues are part of each CDR3. The D gene is left open where the match is weak. Not all rows give a size; the values are once, few, many and, for expanded clones, a class.

CDR3nt: TGTGCCAGCACTCGGACGGACTTTGAAGCTTTCTTT
CDR3aa: CASTRTDFEAFF
j_gene: TRBJ1-1
v_gene: TRBV7-9
abundance: few
d_gene: NA

CDR3nt: TGCAGTGCTCTTGGGGCAGCTAATAACTATGGCTACACCTTC
CDR3aa: CSALGAANNYGYTF
j_gene: TRBJ1-2
v_gene: TRBV20-1
abundance: few
d_gene: NA

CDR3nt: TGCGCCAGCAGCCAGGACCCAGGGGGCCACTATGGCTACACCTTC
CDR3aa: CASSQDPGGHYGYTF
j_gene: TRBJ1-2
v_gene: TRBV4-3
abundance: NA
d_gene: TRBD1

CDR3nt: TGCAGTGCTAGCTCCCACGCAGTGTCTGCTTTCTTT
CDR3aa: CSASSHAVSAFF
j_gene: TRBJ1-1
v_gene: TRBV20-1
abundance: NA
d_gene: NA

CDR3nt: TGTGCCAGCAGCTTGGAGCGACGGACAGTGTATGGCTACACCTTC
CDR3aa: CASSLERRTVYGYTF
j_gene: TRBJ1-2
v_gene: TRBV5-4
abundance: NA
d_gene: NA

CDR3nt: TGTGCCAGCAGCCCTCGAACTTGGGCCTACGAGCAGTACTTC
CDR3aa: CASSPRTWAYEQYF
j_gene: TRBJ2-7
v_gene: TRBV11-2
abundance: NA
d_gene: NA

CDR3nt: TGTGCCAGCAGCTTACGAGGCGACACCGGGGAGCTGTTTTTT
CDR3aa: CASSLRGDTGELFF
j_gene: TRBJ2-2
v_gene: TRBV7-8
abundance: NA
d_gene: NA

CDR3nt: TGTGCCAGCAGTGCCTCCGGGACCCCGTACGAGCAGTACTTC
CDR3aa: CASSASGTPYEQYF
j_gene: TRBJ2-7
v_gene: TRBV2
abundance: NA
d_gene: NA

CDR3nt: TGTGCCAGCAGCTTTGGCGGGGGGGCTGATACGCAGTATTTT
CDR3aa: CASSFGGGADTQYF
j_gene: TRBJ2-3
v_gene: TRBV7-2
abundance: few
d_gene: TRBD2

CDR3nt: TGTGCCAGCAGCCGGGACTTCGACACAGATACGCAGTATTTT
CDR3aa: CASSRDFDTDTQYF
j_gene: TRBJ2-3
v_gene: TRBV11-2
abundance: once
d_gene: NA

CDR3nt: TGCAGTGCTAGTTGGCAGGGCTCTGGCACCGGGGAGCTGTTTTTT
CDR3aa: CSASWQGSGTGELFF
j_gene: TRBJ2-2
v_gene: TRBV20-1
abundance: few
d_gene: NA

CDR3nt: TGTGCCAGCAGTGAAGCGTCCCTAGCGGGGGAGGAGACCCAGTACTTC
CDR3aa: CASSEASLAGEETQYF
j_gene: TRBJ2-5
v_gene: TRBV6-1
abundance: few
d_gene: TRBD2

CDR3nt: TGTGCCAGCAGCCACAGGGGGGAAAACTATGGCTACACCTTC
CDR3aa: CASSHRGENYGYTF
j_gene: TRBJ1-2
v_gene: TRBV25-1
abundance: NA
d_gene: TRBD1

CDR3nt: TGTGCCAGCAGCTTAGCAGGTCCAATCCTTTGGGGATCCTACAATGAGCAGTTCTTC
CDR3aa: CASSLAGPILWGSYNEQFF
j_gene: TRBJ2-1
v_gene: TRBV7-8
abundance: NA
d_gene: NA

CDR3nt: TGTGCCAGCAGCTTAATTGCAGGCATTACCTCCTATGGCTACACCTTC
CDR3aa: CASSLIAGITSYGYTF
j_gene: TRBJ1-2
v_gene: TRBV7-6
abundance: NA
d_gene: NA

CDR3nt: TGTGCCAGCAGTGAGCGGGACACCGGGGAGCTGTTTTTT
CDR3aa: CASSERDTGELFF
j_gene: TRBJ2-2
v_gene: TRBV6-4
abundance: NA
d_gene: NA

CDR3nt: TGTGCCAGCAGCTTAAACGTTGGGGTTGAGCAGTTCTTC
CDR3aa: CASSLNVGVEQFF
j_gene: TRBJ2-1
v_gene: TRBV7-2
abundance: NA
d_gene: NA

CDR3nt: TGCGCCAGCAGCTTCGGTCATGGACTAGCGGGAGCTGGGGAGACCCAGTACTTC
CDR3aa: CASSFGHGLAGAGETQYF
j_gene: TRBJ2-5
v_gene: TRBV5-1
abundance: large
d_gene: TRBD2

CDR3nt: TGTGCCAGCAGCTTATTCGATAGGACAGGGGCGGAGACCCAGTACTTC
CDR3aa: CASSLFDRTGAETQYF
j_gene: TRBJ2-5
v_gene: TRBV7-2
abundance: NA
d_gene: TRBD1

CDR3nt: TGTGCCAGCAGCCTCGGTGAGGGGTTTTCGGGACACACCTTC
CDR3aa: CASSLGEGFSGHTF
j_gene: TRBJ1-2
v_gene: TRBV7-3
abundance: NA
d_gene: NA